This TCR beta chain was captured in a study of blood T cells in healthy people across ages. Regarding the study as a whole: Conclusively comparing naive with antigen-experienced cells was impossible with unsorted PBMCs. Estimated diversity that came from one million T cells was considered an underestimate.

As concerns this clonotype: Its target is unknown.

For the second PCR, which ran for roughly 6 to 11 cycles, a sample-barcoded 5' primer and a J-beta primer mix were used. Every cDNA molecule carried a tag from a template-switch adaptor bearing 12 random nucleotides. TCRdb re-derived calls from the 5' RACE reads in MiXCR, one entry per CDR3 protein. Of more than 650,000 distinct CDR3 sequences listed, 20% to 25% are singletons. The CDR3 has 17 amino acids. V lost 6 bases, J lost 0 bases, and 7 bases stayed unmatched. The germline CDR1 and CDR2 sequences are MNHEY and SVGAGI. V usage is TRBV6-5 and J usage is TRBJ2-1; 11 bases are shared with TRBD2. This receptor was obtained from a man between 65 and 79 years old in good health. Sample: blood. CDR3 in amino acids: CASSRGLAGSSYNEQFF. The CDR3 bases are TGTGCCAGCAGCCGAGGACTAGCGGGTAGCTCCTACAATGAGCAGTTCTTC.